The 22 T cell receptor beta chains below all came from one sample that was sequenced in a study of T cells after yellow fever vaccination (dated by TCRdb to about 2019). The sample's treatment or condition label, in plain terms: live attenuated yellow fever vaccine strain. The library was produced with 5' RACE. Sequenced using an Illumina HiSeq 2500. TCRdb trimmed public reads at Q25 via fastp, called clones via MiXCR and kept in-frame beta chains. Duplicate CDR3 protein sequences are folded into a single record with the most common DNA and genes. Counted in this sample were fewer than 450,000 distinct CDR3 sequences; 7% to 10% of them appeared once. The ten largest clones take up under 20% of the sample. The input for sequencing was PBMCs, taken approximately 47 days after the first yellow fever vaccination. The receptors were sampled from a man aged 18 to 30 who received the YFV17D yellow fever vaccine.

The CDR3 region has the DNA TGTGCCAGTAACTATGCGGGGAGGCGCGAGCAGTACTTC. Translating gives CASNYAGRREQYF. V is TRBV12-3 or TRBV12-4 and J is TRBJ2-7; perhaps TRBD2 as D (6 bases). The CDR3 runs to 13 residues. V lost 9 bases and J lost 6, with 18 bases in between.

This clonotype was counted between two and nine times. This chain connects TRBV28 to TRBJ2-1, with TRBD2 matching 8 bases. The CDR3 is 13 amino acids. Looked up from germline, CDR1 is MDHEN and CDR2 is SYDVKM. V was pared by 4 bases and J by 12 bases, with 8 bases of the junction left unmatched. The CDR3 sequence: CASSSVGGEMQFF. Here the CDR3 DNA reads TGTGCCAGCAGTTCCGTCGGGGGGGAAATGCAGTTCTTC.

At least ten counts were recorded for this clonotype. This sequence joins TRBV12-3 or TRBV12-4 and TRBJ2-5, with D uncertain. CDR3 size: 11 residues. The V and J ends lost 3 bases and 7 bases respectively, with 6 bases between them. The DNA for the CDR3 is TGTGCCAGCAGTTTTGCTACGACCCAGTACTTC. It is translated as CASSFATTQYF.

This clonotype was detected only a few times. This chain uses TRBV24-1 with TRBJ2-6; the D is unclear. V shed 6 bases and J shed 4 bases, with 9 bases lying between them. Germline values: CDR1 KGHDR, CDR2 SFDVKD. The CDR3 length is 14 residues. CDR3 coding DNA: TGTGCCACCAGTAATAGAGCCGGGGCCAACGTCCTGACTTTC. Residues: CATSNRAGANVLTF.

The CDR3 loop reads CATSRDPKEAGITNEKLFF. The CDR3 nucleotides read TGTGCCACCAGCAGAGATCCTAAGGAAGCAGGGATAACTAATGAAAAACTGTTTTTT. The genes are TRBV15 and TRBJ1-4; D perhaps matches TRBD1 (5 bases). Germline V gene sequence: CDR1 LNHNV, CDR2 YYDKDF (reference sequence). The CDR3 contains 19 residues. V was cut by 0 bases and J by 1 base, with 18 bases left in between.

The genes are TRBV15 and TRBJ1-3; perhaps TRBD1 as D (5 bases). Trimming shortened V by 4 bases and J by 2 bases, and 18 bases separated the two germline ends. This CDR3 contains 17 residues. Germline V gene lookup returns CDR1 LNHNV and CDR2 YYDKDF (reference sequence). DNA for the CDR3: TGTGCCACCAGCATGGACAATTGGGGGGTACCTGGAAACACCATATATTTT. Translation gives CATSMDNWGVPGNTIYF.

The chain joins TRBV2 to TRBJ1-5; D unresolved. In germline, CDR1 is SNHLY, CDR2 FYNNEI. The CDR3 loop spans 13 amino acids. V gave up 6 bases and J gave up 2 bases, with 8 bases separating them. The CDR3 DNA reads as TGTGCCAGCAGAAGCCAAGGCAATCAGCCCCAGCATTTT. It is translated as CASRSQGNQPQHF.

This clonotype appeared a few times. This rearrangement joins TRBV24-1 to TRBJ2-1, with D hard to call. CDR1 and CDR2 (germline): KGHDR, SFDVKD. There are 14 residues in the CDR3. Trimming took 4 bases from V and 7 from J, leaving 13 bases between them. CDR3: CATSDPDPLNEQFF. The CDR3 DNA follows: TGTGCCACCAGTGACCCGGACCCCCTAAATGAGCAGTTCTTC.

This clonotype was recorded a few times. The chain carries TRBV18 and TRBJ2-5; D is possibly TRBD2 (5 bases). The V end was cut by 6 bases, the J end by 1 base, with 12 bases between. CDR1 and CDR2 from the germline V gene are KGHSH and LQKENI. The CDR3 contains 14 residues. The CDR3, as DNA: TGTGCCAGCTCCACTCCGGGGTCCCAAGAGACCCAGTACTTC. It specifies CASSTPGSQETQYF.

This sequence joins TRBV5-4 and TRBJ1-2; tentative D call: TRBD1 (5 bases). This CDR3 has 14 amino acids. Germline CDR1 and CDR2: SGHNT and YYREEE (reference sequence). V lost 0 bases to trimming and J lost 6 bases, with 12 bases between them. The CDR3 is CASSLGRREHGYTF. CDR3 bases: TGTGCCAGCAGCTTGGGTCGCAGGGAGCATGGCTACACCTTC.

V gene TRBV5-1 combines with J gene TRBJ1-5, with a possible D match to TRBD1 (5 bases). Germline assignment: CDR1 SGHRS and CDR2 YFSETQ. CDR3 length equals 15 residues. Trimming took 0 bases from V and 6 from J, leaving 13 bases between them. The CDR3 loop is CASSLEPGNAQPQHF. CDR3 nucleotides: TGCGCCAGCAGCTTGGAGCCAGGGAACGCTCAGCCCCAGCATTTT.

CDR3 sequence: CAINSGSTDTQYF. In DNA form, the CDR3 reads TGTGCCATCAATTCGGGGAGCACAGATACGCAGTATTTT. The rearrangement links TRBV10-3 to TRBJ2-3, with D tentatively TRBD2 (5 bases). Germline V gene lookup returns CDR1 ENHRY and CDR2 SYGVKD. V was shortened by 7 bases and J by 0 bases, with 8 bases between the two germline ends. This CDR3 spans 13 amino acids.

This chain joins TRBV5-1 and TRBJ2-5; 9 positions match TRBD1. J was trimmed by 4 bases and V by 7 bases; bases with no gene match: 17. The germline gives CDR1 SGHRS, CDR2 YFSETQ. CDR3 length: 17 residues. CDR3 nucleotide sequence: TGCGCCAGCGGGTTCTACAGGGGGCATAAATCATTAGAGACCCAGTACTTC. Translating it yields CASGFYRGHKSLETQYF.

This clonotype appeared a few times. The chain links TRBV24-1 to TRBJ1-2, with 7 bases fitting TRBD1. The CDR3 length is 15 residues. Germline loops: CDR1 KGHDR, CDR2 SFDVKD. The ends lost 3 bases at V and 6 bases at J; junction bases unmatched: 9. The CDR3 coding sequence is TGTGCCACCAGTGATGCTTGGGACAGTGGAAATGGCTACACCTTC. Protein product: CATSDAWDSGNGYTF.

The CDR3, as DNA: TGCAGTGCTCCTCCCGGGGCATGGGGGGGTGGCTACACCTTC. It translates to CSAPPGAWGGGYTF. The genes are TRBV20-1 and TRBJ1-2; possible D gene TRBD1, 5 bases. This CDR3 spans 14 amino acids. Germline assignment: CDR1 DFQATT and CDR2 SNEGSKA (reference sequence). The V end lost 5 bases, the J end lost 7 bases, and 20 bases lay between the germline ends.

CDR3 sequence (DNA): TGCGCCAGCAGCCAGTACGGGATCTACGAGCAGTACTTC. Translation: CASSQYGIYEQYF. This rearrangement joins TRBV5-1 to TRBJ2-7, with D possibly being TRBD2 (5 bases). V was cut by 4 bases and J by 3 bases, with 11 bases left in between. The CDR3 sequence is 13 residues long. Per the germline V gene, CDR1 is SGHRS and CDR2 is YFSETQ.

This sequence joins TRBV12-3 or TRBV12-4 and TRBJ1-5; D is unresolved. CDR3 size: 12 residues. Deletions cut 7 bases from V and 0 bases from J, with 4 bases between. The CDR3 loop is CASTHSNQPQHF. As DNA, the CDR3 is TGTGCCAGCACACATAGCAATCAGCCCCAGCATTTT.

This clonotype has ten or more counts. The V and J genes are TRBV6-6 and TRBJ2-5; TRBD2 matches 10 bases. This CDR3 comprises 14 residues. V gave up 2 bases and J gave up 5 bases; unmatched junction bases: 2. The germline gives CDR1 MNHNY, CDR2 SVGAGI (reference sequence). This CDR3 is CASSYSGGGETQYF. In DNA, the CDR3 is TGTGCCAGCAGTTACAGCGGGGGGGGGGAGACCCAGTACTTC.

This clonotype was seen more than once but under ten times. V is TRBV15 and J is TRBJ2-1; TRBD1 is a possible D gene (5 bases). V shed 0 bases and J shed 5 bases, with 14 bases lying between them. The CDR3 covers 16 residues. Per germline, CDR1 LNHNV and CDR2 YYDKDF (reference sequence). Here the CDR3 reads CATSREAQGPDNEQFF. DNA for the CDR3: TGTGCCACCAGCAGAGAAGCTCAGGGCCCCGACAATGAGCAGTTCTTC. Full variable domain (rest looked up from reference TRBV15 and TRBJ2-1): DAMVIQNPRYQVTQFGKPVTLSCSQTLNHNVMYWYQQKSSQAPKLLFHYYDKDFNNEADTPDNFQSRRPNTSFCFLDIRSPGLGDTAMYLCATSREAQGPDNEQFFGPGTRLTVL.

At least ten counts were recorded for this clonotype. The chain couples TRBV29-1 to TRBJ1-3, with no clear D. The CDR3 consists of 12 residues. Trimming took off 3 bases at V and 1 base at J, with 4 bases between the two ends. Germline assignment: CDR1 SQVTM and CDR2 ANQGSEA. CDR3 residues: CSVEDSGNTIYF. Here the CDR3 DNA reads TGCAGCGTTGAGGATTCTGGAAACACCATATATTTT.

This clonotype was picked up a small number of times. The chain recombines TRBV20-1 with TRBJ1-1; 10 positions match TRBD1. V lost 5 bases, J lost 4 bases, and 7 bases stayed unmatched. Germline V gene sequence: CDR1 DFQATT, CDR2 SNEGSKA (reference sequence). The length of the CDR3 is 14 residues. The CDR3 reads CSADRQGASTEAFF. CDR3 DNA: TGCAGTGCTGATCGACAGGGGGCGAGCACTGAAGCTTTCTTT.

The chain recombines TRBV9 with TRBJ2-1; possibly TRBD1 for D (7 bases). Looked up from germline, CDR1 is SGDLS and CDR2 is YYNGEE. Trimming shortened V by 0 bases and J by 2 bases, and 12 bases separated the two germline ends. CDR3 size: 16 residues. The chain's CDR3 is CASSVAGGPPYNEQFF. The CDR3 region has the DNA TGTGCCAGCAGCGTAGCAGGGGGGCCCCCCTACAATGAGCAGTTCTTC.